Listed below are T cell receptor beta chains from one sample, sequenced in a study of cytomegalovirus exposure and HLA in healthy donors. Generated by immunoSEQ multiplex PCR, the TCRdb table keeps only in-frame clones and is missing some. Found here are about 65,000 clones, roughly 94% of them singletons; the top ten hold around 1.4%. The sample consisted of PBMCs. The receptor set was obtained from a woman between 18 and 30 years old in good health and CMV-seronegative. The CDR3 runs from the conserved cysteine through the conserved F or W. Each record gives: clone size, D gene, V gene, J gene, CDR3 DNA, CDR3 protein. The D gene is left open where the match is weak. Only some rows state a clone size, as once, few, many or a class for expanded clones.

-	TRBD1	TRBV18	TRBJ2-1	TGTGCCAGCTCACCCCCGGCAGGGGGCAATGAGCAGTTCTTC	CASSPPAGGNEQFF
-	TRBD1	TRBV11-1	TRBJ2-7	TGTGCCAGCAGCCCGACTACTGACAGGGGGATGGAGCAGTACTTC	CASSPTTDRGMEQYF
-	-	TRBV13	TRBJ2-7	TGTGCCAGCAGCTTAGGAGGGACTGGCTACGAGCAGTACTTC	CASSLGGTGYEQYF
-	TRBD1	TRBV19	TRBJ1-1	TGTGCCAGTAGCCGGGACAGGGACGGCACTGAAGCTTTCTTT	CASSRDRDGTEAFF
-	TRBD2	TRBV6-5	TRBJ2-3	TGTGCCAGCAGTTCCCAGACTAGCGCGGACACGGATACGCAGTATTTT	CASSSQTSADTDTQYF
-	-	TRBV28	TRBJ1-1	TGTGCCAGCAGTTCTCGACAGGTGGACACTGAAGCTTTCTTT	CASSSRQVDTEAFF
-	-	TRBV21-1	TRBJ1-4	TGTGCCAGCATAGGGGGCGGGTCCTGTGGTGAAAAACTGTTTTTT	CASIGGGSCGEKLFF
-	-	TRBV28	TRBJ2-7	TGTGCCAGCAGATCAGGGGCCCACTACGAGCAGTACTTC	CASRSGAHYEQYF
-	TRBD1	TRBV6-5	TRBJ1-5	TGTGCCATCGAGCAGGGGGCGGCCAATCAGCCCCAGCATTTT	CAIEQGAANQPQHF
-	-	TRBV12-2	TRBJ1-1	TGTGCAAGTCGTCGGGGTGGGGGCCGTCGGGCGAACACTGAAGCTTTCTTT	CASRRGGGRRANTEAFF
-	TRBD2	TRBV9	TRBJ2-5	TGTGCCAGCAGCGTAGAAAAGCGGGGGGTCCAAGAGACCCAGTACTTC	CASSVEKRGVQETQYF
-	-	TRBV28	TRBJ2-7	TGTGCCAGCAGTTTCCCCGGGATCTACGAGCAGTACTTC	CASSFPGIYEQYF
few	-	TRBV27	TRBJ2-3	TGTGCCAGCAGTTCCACCACAGCGGGAGATACGCAGTATTTT	CASSSTTAGDTQYF
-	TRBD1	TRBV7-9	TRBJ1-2	TGTGCCAGCAGCTTGGCTCCAGGGGGGGGCTACACCTTC	CASSLAPGGGYTF
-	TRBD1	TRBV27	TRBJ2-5	TGTGCCAGCAGTTTCAAATATGCAGGGGGCGATGGGACCCAGTACTTC	CASSFKYAGGDGTQYF
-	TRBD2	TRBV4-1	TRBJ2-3	TGCGCCAGCAGCCCGGGGACTAGCGGGAGGGGTAGCACAGATACGCAGTATTTT	CASSPGTSGRGSTDTQYF
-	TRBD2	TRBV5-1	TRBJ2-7	TGCGCCAGCAGCGCCCGAGTAGGGACTAGCGGCTCCTACGAGCAGTACTTC	CASSARVGTSGSYEQYF
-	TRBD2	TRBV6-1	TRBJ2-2	TGTGCCAGCAGTGTTAGCGGGGGGTACACCGGGGAGCTGTTTTTT	CASSVSGGYTGELFF
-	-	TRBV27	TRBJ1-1	TGTGCCAGCAGTTTCAGGGGCGTCACTGAAGCTTTCTTT	CASSFRGVTEAFF
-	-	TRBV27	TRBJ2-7	TGTGCCAGCAGTCCCCTCGACGGGAGCTCCTACGAGCAGTACTTC	CASSPLDGSSYEQYF
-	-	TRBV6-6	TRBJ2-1	TGTGCCAGCAGTATAAACAATGAGCAGTTCTTC	CASSINNEQFF
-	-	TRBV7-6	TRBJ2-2	TGTGCCAGCAAAGCATCAGGGGTGGAACTGCGGGCCGGGGAGCTGTTTTTT	CASKASGVELRAGELFF
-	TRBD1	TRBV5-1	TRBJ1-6	TGCGCCAGCAGCTTGGTGACAGGGGGCCTCTCCTATAATTCACCCCTCCACTTT	CASSLVTGGLSYNSPLHF
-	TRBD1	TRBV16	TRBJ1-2	TGTGCCAGCAGCCCCGAATCGCCGGGACAGCCAAACTATGGCTACACCTTC	CASSPESPGQPNYGYTF
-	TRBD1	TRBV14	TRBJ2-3	TGTGCCAGCAGCCCGACAGGGGGATCTAGCACAGATACGCAGTATTTT	CASSPTGGSSTDTQYF
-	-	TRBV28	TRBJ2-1	TGTGCCAGCAGTACCACTCCGGCGGATGAGCAGTTCTTC	CASSTTPADEQFF
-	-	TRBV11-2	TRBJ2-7	TGTGCCAGCAGCTCCTTACAGGTTTTCTACGAGCAGTACTTC	CASSSLQVFYEQYF
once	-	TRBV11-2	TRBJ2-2	TGTGCCAGCAGCTTCGGGAGACTGAACACCGGGGAGCTGTTTTTT	CASSFGRLNTGELFF
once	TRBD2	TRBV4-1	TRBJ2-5	TGCGCCAGCAGCCAAGATCCTAGCGGGGCACAAGAGACCCAGTACTTC	CASSQDPSGAQETQYF
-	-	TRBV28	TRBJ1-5	TGTGCCAGCAGTTCCCCAGGGAGGGGGGCGAGGGGTCAGCCCCAGCATTTT	CASSSPGRGARGQPQHF
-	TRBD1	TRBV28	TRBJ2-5	TGTGCCAGCAGTCCCGGGGACAGGGAAGAGACCCAGTACTTC	CASSPGDREETQYF
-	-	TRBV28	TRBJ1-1	TGTGCCAGCAGTTTACCCTTTGCTGAAGCTTTCTTT	CASSLPFAEAFF
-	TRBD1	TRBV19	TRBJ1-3	TGTGCCAGTAGTCCAGGGACAGGGCGAGGAAACACCATATATTTT	CASSPGTGRGNTIYF
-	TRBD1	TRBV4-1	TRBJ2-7	TGCGCCAGCAGCCAATCTCCCGGGACAGGGGTTATCTACGAGCAGTACTTC	CASSQSPGTGVIYEQYF
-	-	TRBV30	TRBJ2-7	TGTGCCTGGAGCTCCCAGGGGTCAATCAGGGAGCAGTACTTC	CAWSSQGSIREQYF
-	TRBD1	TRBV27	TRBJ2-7	TGTGCCAGCAGTTCTCACCGGGACAGGGGCTACGAGCAGTACTTC	CASSSHRDRGYEQYF
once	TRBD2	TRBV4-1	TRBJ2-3	TGCGCCAGCAGCCAAGAGGGGTCTAGCGGGAGGGACTACACAGATACGCAGTATTTT	CASSQEGSSGRDYTDTQYF
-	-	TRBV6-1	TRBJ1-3	TGTGCCAGCAGTGATAACACCGTCTCTGGAAACACCATATATTTT	CASSDNTVSGNTIYF
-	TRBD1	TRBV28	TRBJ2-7	TGTGCCAGCGGGCCCGGGACAGGGGTTGACGAGCAGTACTTC	CASGPGTGVDEQYF
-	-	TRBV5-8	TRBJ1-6	TGTGCCAGCAGCTTGGCGGGGCGGGGGTATAATTCACCCCTCCACTTT	CASSLAGRGYNSPLHF
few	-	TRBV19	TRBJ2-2	TGTGCCAGTAGTATAGCCGGCGGGGAGCTGTTTTTT	CASSIAGGELFF
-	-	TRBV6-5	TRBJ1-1	TGTGCCAGCAGACAGACAGCCTTGAACACTGAAGCTTTCTTT	CASRQTALNTEAFF
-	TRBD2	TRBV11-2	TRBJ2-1	TGTGCCAGCAGCCCACGACTAGCGGGGGGGGGCAATGAGCAGTTCTTC	CASSPRLAGGGNEQFF
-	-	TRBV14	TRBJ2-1	TGTGCCAGCAGCCAACTGCGGGGGCAGGAGTTCTTC	CASSQLRGQEFF
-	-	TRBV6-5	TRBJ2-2	TGTGCCAGCAGTCTACTGAACACCGGGGAGCTGTTTTTT	CASSLLNTGELFF
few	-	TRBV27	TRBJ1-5	TGTGCCAGCAGACCTCTTCGACAGGATCATAGCAATCAGCCCCAGCATTTT	CASRPLRQDHSNQPQHF
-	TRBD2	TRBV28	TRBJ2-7	TGTGCCAGCAGTGCCGGGACTAGCGGGAGGCTTATAGGCTACGAGCAGTACTTC	CASSAGTSGRLIGYEQYF
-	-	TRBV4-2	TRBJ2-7	TGTGCCAGCAGCCAAGGGAGGTCTCCCTCCTACGAGCAGTACTTC	CASSQGRSPSYEQYF
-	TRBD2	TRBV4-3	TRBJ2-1	TGCGCCAGCAGCCAACGGGGGGGCAATGAGCAGTTCTTC	CASSQRGGNEQFF
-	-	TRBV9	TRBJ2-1	TGTGCCAGCGCCCCCAGGGTCTACAATGAGCAGTTCTTC	CASAPRVYNEQFF
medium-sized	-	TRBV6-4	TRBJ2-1	TGTGCCAGCAGTGACGAGGCCCAACGGGAGCAGTTCTTC	CASSDEAQREQFF
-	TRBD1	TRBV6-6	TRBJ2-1	TGTGCCAGCAGTACGGGACAGGGGGATGAGCAGTTCTTC	CASSTGQGDEQFF
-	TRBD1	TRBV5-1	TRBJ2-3	TGCGCCAGCAGCTTGGAGGGACAGGGGTTAGATACGCAGTATTTT	CASSLEGQGLDTQYF
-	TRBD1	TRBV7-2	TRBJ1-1	TGTGCCAGCAGCTTAGCCCTGACAGGGGTGAACACTGAAGCTTTCTTT	CASSLALTGVNTEAFF
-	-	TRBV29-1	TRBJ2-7	TGCAGCGTCGCCGGGACATCCCTCCGCGAGCAGTACTTC	CSVAGTSLREQYF
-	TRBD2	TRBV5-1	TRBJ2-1	TGCGCCAGCAGGAATTCTCTAGCGGGGGGGACCTACAATGAGCAGTTCTTC	CASRNSLAGGTYNEQFF
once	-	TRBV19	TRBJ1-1	TGTGCCAGTAGTATAGCAGTGGAGGCGAGGTCTGAAGCTTTCTTT	CASSIAVEARSEAFF
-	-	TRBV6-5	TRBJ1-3	TGTGCCAGCAGTTACTCGAGCGGCAGCTCTGGAAACACCATATATTTT	CASSYSSGSSGNTIYF
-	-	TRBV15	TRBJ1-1	TGTGCCACCAGCTATTTGCGGGGGGCGACTGAAGCTTTCTTT	CATSYLRGATEAFF
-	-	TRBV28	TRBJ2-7	TGTGCCAGCAGTTTTGACAGGAGCTCCTACGAGCAGTACTTC	CASSFDRSSYEQYF